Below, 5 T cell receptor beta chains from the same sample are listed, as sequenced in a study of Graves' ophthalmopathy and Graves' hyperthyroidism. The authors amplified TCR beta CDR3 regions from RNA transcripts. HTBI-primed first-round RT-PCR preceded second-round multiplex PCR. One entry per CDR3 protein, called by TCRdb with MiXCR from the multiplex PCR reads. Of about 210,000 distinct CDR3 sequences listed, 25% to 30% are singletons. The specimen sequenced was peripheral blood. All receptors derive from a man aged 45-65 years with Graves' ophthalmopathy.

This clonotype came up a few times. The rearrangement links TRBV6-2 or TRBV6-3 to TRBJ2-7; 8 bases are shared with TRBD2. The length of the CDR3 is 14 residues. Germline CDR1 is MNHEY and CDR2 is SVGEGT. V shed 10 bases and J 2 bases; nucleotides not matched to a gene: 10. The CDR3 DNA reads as TGTGCCACACGGAGAGCGGGAGTGGCCTACGAGCAGTACTTC. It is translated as CATRRAGVAYEQYF.

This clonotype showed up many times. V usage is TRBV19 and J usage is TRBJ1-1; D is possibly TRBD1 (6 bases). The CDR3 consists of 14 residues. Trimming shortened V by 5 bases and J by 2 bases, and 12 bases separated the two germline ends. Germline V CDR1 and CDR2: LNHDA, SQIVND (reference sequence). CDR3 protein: CASSAPGHNTEAFF. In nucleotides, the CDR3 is TGTGCCAGTAGTGCCCCGGGACATAACACTGAAGCTTTCTTT.

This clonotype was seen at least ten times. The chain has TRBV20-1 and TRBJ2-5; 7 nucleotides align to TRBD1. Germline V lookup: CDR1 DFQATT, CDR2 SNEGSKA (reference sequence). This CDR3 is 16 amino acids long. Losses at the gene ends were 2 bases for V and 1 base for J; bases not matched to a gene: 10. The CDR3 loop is CSARFAGTAFQETQYF. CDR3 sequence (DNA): TGCAGTGCTAGATTCGCCGGGACAGCGTTCCAAGAGACCCAGTACTTC.

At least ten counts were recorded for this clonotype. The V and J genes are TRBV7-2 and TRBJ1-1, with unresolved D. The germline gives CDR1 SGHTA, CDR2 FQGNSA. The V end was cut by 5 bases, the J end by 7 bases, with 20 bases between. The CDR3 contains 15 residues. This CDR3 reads CASSPRLGNSLEAFF. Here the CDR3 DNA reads TGTGCCAGCAGCCCCAGACTGGGGAATTCGCTTGAAGCTTTCTTT.

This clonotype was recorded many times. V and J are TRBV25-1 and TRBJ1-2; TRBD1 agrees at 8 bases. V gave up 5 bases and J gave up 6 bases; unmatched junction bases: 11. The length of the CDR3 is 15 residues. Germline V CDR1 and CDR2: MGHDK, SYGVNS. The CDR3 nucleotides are TGTGCCAGCAGTACACCCGGGACAGGAGATCATGGCTACACCTTC. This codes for CASSTPGTGDHGYTF.